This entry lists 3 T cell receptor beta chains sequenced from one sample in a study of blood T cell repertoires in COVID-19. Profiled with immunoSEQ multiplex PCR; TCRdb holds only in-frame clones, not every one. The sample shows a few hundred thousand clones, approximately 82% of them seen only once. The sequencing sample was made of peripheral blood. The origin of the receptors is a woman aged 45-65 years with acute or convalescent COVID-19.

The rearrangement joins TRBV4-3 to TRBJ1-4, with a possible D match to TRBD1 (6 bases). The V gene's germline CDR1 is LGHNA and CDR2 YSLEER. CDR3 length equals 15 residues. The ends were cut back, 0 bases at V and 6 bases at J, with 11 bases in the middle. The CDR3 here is CASSQEVRGHEKLFF. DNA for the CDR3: TGCGCCAGCAGCCAAGAGGTCAGGGGCCATGAAAAACTGTTTTTT.

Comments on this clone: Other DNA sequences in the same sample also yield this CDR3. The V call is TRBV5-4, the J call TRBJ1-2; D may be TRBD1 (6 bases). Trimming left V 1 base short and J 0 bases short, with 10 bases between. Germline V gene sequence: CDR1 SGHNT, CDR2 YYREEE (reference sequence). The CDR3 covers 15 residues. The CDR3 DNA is TGTGCCAGCAGCTTGCTACAGGGAGCTAACTATGGCTACACCTTC. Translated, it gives CASSLLQGANYGYTF.

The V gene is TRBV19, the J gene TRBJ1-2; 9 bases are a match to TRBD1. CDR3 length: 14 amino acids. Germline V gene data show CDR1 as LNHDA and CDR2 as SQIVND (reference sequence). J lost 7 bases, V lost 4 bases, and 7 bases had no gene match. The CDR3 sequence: CASSRDRDLVGYTF. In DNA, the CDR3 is TGTGCCAGTAGTAGGGACAGGGACCTGGTTGGCTACACCTTC.